This TCR beta chain was profiled in a study of T cells in localized non-small cell lung cancer. Study outcomes and limitations: Uninvolved adjacent lung had the highest recorded T cell clonality, with tumor below it. Increased T cell density in blood showed an association with longer overall survival. Adjacent lung had a median roughly 53 of the 100 largest tumor clones.

Germline CDR1 and CDR2: MNHNY and SVGAGI (reference sequence). The CDR3 extends over 14 amino acids. Trimming at V came to 9 bases and at J to 4 bases, leaving 11 bases not matched to a gene. Assay: immunoSEQ multiplex PCR; the TCRdb copy retains only in-frame clones and omits some. The table shows about 78,000 clones, with roughly 81% occurring only once. Regarding this clone: Its antigen is not identified.

This sequence originates from a man aged 40-75 years with stage I lung adenocarcinoma. The chain couples TRBV6-6 to TRBJ2-5; 7 bases match TRBD2. Sequences were derived from peripheral blood, sampled before any cancer treatment. The CDR3 DNA sequence: TGTGCCAGTGCTAGCGGACGAAGGTCAGAGACCCAGTACTTC. Amino acid sequence: CASASGRRSETQYF.